Below, one TCR beta chain is given with its context. What it binds is not known. Researchers took RNA transcripts and amplified TCR beta CDR3 regions from them. HTBI primers were employed in first-round RT-PCR, then a second-round multiplex PCR followed. TCRdb processed the multiplex PCR reads anew with MiXCR; each CDR3 protein has one entry. The sample shows 230,000 or so distinct CDR3 sequences, 45% of them seen only once. The data derive from a study of Graves' ophthalmopathy and Graves' hyperthyroidism. Germline V gives CDR1 MNHEY, CDR2 SVGAGI. The length of the CDR3 is 14 residues. V lost 4 bases to trimming and J lost 7 bases; unmatched junction nucleotides: 4. Findings and limits, study-wide: Sensitivity reached about 70% and specificity approximately 78% when the model predicted ophthalmopathy progression.

Sequenced material: peripheral blood. The chain combines TRBV6-5 with TRBJ2-2; 9 nucleotides agree with TRBD1. The sequence derives from an adult man with Graves' ophthalmopathy. This CDR3 is CASSWDRASGELFF. For the CDR3, the DNA is TGTGCCAGCAGTTGGGACAGGGCTAGCGGGGAGCTGTTTTTT.